This T cell receptor (beta chain) came from a study of T cell responses to AZD1222 COVID-19 vaccine. As for the study in general: Researchers grouped second doses given at about 4 or about 12 weeks into one pool. Overall study results and limits: White British ancestry dominated among donors, who included more females, and clonal diversity was possibly underestimated.

Data came from immunoSEQ multiplex PCR; TCRdb stores just in-frame clones and leaves some out. This sample has roughly 120,000 clones, with about 88% found just once. This CDR3 has 15 residues. V lost 4 bases to trimming and J lost 1 base, with 13 bases between them. Germline V gene sequence: CDR1 KGHSH, CDR2 LQKENI. Details on this clone: Its antigen is undetermined.

The sequence came from an adult in good health. The sequences come from peripheral blood, collected on day 0 of AZD1222 vaccination. The gene calls are TRBV18 and TRBJ1-2; no clear D gene. CDR3 nucleotide sequence: TGTGCCAGCTCACATTCAGAGTCAAATAACTATGGCTACACCTTC. It specifies CASSHSESNNYGYTF.